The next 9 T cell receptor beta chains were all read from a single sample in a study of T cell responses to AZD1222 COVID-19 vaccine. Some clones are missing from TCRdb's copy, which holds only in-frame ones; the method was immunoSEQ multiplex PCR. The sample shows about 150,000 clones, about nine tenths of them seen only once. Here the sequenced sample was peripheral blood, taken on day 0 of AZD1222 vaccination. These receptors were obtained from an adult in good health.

The CDR3 sequence is CASSLVTAPGANVLTF. DNA for the CDR3: TGTGCCAGCAGCTTAGTAACAGCCCCTGGGGCCAACGTCCTGACTTTC. The chain recombines TRBV7-2 with TRBJ2-6, with D uncertain. Trimming left V 1 base short and J 2 bases short, with 9 bases between. Germline V gives CDR1 SGHTA, CDR2 FQGNSA. CDR3 size: 16 residues.

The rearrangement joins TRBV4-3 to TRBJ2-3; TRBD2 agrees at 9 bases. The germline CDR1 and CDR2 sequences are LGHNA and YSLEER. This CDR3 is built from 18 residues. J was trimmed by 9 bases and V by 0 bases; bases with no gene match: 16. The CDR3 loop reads CASSQDLGLALMGGTQYF. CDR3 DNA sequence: TGCGCCAGCAGCCAAGATTTAGGACTAGCGCTAATGGGAGGGACGCAGTATTTT.

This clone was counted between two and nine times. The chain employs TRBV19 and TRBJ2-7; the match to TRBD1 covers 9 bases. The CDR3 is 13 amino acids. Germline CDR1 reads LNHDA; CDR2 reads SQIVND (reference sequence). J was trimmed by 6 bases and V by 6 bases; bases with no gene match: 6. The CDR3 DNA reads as TGTGCCAGTAGCCGGGACAGGGTGTCCGAGCAGTACTTC. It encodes CASSRDRVSEQYF.

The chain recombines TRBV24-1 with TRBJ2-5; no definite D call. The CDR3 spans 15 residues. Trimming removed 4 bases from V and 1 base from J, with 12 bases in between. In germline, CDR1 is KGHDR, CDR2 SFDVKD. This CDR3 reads CATSDPASPQETQYF. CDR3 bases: TGTGCCACCAGTGACCCCGCTTCCCCCCAAGAGACCCAGTACTTC.

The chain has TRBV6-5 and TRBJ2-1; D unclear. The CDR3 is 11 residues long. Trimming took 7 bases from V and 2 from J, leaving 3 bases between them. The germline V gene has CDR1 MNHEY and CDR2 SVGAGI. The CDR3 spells CASTTYNEQFF. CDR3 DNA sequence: TGTGCCAGCACCACCTACAATGAGCAGTTCTTC.

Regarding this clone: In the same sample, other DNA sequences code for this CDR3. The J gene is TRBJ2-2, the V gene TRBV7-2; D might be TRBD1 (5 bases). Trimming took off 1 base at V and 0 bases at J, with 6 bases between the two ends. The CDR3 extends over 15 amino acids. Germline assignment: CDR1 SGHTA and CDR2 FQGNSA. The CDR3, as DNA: TGTGCCAGCAGCTTAGTCAGGGCGAACACCGGGGAGCTGTTTTTT. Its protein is CASSLVRANTGELFF.

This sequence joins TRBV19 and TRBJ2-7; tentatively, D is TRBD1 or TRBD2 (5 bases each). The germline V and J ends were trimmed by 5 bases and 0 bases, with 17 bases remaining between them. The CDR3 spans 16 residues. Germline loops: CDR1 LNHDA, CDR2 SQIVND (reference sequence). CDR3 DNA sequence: TGTGCCAGTAGTCCCCCGCGGGTTGGGGGCTCCTACGAGCAGTACTTC. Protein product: CASSPPRVGGSYEQYF.

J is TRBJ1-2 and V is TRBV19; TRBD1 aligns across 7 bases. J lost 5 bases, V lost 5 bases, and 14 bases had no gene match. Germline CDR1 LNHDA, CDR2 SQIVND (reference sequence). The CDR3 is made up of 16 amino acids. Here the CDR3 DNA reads TGTGCCAGTAGTCCCTTAGGGGGCAGGGAACCGTATGGCTACACCTTC. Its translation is CASSPLGGREPYGYTF.

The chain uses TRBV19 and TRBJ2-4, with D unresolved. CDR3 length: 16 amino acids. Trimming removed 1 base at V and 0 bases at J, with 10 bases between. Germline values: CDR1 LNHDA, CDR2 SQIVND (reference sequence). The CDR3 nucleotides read TGTGCCAGTAGTATAGGCAGCCTTCTAGCCAAAAACATTCAGTACTTC. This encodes CASSIGSLLAKNIQYF.